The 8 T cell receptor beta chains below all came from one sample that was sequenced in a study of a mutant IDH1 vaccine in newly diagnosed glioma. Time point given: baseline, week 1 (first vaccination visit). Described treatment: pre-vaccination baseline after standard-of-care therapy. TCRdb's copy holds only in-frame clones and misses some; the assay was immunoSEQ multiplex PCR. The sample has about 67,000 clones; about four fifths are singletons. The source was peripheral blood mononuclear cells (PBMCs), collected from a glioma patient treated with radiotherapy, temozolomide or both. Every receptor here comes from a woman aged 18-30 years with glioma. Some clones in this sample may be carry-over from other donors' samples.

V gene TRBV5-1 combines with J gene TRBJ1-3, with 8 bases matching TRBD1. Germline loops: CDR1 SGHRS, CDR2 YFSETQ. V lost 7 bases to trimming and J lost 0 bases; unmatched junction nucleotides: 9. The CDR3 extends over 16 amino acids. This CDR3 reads CASRAGGSNSGNTIYF. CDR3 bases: TGCGCCAGCCGGGCAGGGGGCTCTAACTCTGGAAACACCATATATTTT.

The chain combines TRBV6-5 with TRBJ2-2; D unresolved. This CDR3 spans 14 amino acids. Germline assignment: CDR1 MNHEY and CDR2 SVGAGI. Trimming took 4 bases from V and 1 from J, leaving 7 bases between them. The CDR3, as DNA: TGTGCCAGCAGTTCTAGACAGAACACCGGGGAGCTGTTTTTT. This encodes CASSSRQNTGELFF.

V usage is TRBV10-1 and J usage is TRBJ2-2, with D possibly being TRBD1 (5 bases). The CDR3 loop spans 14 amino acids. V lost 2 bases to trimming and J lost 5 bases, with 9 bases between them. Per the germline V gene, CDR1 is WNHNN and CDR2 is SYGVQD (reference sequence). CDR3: CASSELTVTGELFF. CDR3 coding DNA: TGCGCCAGCAGTGAGCTGACAGTTACCGGGGAGCTGTTTTTT.

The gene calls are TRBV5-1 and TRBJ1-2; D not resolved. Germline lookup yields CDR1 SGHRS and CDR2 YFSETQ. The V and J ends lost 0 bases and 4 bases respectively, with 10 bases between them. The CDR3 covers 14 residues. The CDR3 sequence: CASSLGTPGYGYTF. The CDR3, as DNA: TGCGCCAGCAGCTTGGGTACGCCTGGCTATGGCTACACCTTC.

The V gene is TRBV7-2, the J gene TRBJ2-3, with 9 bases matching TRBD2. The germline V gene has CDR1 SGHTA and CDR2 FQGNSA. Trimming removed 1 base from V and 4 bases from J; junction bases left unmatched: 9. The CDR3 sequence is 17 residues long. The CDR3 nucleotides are TGTGCCAGCAGCTTAGTCCCTGCGGGGGGGGTATCAGATACGCAGTATTTT. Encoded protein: CASSLVPAGGVSDTQYF.

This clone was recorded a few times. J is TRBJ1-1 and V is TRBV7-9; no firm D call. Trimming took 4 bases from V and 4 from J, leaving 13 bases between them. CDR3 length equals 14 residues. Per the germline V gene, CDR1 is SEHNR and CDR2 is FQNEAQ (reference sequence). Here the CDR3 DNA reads TGTGCCAGCAGCTCTGCCCGGAGGGTCACTGAAGCTTTCTTT. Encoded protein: CASSSARRVTEAFF.

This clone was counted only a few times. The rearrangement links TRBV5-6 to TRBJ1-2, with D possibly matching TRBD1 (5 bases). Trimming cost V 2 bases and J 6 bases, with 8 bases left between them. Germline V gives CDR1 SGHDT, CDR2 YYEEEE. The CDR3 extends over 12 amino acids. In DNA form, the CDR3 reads TGTGCCAGCAGCTTACAGGCAAATGGCTACACCTTC. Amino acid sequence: CASSLQANGYTF.

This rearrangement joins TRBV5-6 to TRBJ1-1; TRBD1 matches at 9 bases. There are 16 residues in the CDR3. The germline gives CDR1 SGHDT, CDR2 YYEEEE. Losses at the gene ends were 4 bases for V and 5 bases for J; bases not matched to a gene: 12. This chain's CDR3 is CASSDIADRGGTEAFF. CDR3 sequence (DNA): TGTGCCAGCAGCGACATCGCGGACAGGGGAGGAACTGAAGCTTTCTTT.